Detailed here is one TCR beta chain. This record comes from a study of blood T cell repertoires in COVID-19. In the study overall: Acute and convalescent COVID-19 samples came from the United States, Italy and Spain. PBMCs, B-cell-depleted T cells, or T cells provided the cDNA or gDNA that made up the material.

The CDR3 consists of 15 residues. Looked up from germline, CDR1 is SGDLS and CDR2 is YYNGEE. V dropped 3 bases and J dropped 5; count of bases not matched to a gene: 10. The data were produced by immunoSEQ multiplex PCR, yet TCRdb's version contains in-frame clones alone and is incomplete. The sample includes 200,000 to 300,000 clones, 84% of them seen just once. What was sequenced was peripheral blood. The sequence came from a human donor in a cohort sampled during active COVID-19. The J gene is TRBJ1-1, the V gene TRBV9; 7 nucleotides line up with TRBD1. As DNA, the CDR3 is TGTGCCAGCAGCGCCTCTTGGGGGACAGATACTGAAGCTTTCTTT. This codes for CASSASWGTDTEAFF.